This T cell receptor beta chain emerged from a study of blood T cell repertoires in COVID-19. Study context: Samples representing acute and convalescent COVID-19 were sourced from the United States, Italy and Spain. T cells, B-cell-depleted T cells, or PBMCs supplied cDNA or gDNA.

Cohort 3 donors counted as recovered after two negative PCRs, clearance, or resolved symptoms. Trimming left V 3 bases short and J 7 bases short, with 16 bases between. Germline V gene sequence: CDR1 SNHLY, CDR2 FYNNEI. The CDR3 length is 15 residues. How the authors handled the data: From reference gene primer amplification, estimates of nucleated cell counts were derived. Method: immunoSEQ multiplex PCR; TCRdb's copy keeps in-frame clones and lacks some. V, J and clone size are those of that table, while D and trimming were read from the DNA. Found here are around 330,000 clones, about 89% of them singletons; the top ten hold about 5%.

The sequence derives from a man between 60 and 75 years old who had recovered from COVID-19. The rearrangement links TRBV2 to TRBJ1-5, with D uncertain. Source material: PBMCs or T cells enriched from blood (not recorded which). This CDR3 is CASSDREPGRQPQHF. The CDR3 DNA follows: TGTGCCAGCAGTGATCGGGAGCCGGGGAGGCAGCCCCAGCATTTT.